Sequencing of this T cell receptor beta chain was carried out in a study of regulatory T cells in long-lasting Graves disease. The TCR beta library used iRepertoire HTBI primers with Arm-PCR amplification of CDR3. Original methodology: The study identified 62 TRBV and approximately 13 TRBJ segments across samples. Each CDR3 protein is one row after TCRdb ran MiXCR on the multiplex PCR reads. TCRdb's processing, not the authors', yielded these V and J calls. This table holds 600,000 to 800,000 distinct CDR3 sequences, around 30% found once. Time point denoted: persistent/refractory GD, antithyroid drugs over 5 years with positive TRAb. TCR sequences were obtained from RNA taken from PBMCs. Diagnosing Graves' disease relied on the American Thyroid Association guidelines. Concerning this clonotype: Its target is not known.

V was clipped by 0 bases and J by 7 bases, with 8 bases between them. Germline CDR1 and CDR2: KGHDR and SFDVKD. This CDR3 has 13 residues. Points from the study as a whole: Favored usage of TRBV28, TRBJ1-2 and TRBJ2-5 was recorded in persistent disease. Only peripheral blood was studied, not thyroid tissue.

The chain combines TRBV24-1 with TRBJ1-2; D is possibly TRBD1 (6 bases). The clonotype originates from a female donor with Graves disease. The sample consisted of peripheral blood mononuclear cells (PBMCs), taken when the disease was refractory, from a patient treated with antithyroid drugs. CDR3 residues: CATSDLGGGGYTF. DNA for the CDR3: TGTGCCACCAGTGATTTGGGGGGCGGTGGCTACACCTTC.